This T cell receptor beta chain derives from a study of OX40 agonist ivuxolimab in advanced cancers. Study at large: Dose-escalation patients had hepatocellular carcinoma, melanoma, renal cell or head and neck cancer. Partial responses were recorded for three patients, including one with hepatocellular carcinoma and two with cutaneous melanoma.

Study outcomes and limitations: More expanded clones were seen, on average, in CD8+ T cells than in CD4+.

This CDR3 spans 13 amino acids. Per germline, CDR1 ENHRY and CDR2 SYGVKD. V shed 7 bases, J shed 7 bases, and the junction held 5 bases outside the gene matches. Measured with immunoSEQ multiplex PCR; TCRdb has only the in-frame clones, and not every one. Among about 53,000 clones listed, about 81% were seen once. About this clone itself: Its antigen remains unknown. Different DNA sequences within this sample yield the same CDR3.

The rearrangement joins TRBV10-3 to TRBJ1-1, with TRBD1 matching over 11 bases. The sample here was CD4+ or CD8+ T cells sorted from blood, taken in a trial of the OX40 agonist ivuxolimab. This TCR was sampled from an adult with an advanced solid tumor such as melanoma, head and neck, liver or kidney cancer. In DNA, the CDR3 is TGTGCCATCACCGGACAGGGGGCTGGTGAAGCTTTCTTT. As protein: CAITGQGAGEAFF.